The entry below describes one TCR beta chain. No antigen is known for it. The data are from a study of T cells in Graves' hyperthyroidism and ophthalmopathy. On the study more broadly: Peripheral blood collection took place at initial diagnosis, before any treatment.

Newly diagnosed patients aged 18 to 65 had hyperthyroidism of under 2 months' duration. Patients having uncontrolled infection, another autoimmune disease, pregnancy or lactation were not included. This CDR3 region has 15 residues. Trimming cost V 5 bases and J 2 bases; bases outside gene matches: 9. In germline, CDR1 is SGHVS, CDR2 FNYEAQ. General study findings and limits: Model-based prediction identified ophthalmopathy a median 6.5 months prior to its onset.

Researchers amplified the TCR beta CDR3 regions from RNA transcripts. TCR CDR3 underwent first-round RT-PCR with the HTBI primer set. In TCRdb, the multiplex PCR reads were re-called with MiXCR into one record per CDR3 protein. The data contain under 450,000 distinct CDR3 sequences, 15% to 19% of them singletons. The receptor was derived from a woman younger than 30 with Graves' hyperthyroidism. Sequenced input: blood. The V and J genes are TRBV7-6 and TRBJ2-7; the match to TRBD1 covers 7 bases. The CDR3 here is CASSQFRQGPYEQYF. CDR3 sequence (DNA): TGTGCCAGCAGCCAATTTAGACAGGGCCCCTACGAGCAGTACTTC. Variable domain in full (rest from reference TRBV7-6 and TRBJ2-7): GAGVSQSPRYKVTKRGQDVALRCDPISGHVSLYWYRQALGQGPEFLTYFNYEAQQDKSGLPNDRFSAERPEGSISTLTIQRTEQRDSAMYRCASSQFRQGPYEQYFGPGTRLTVT.